This TCR beta chain was captured by sequencing in a study of T cell repertoires in cytomegalovirus infection. About the research overall: Indicated by public TCR beta signatures were CMV infection and matching HLA type.

CDR1 and CDR2 (germline): SQVTM, ANQGSEA. CDR3 length equals 10 residues. V was trimmed by 7 bases and J by 2 bases, leaving 5 bases between them. About this clonotype: Its target is unknown.

General study findings and limits: Ex vivo, HLA-C-restricted CMV-specific TCR beta clonotypes prevailed over the rest of the response. Totalled public TCR beta family frequency picked out people who carried CMV plus the relevant HLA.

TCRdb recomputed calls from the reads with MiXCR, one row per CDR3 protein. Counted here are hundreds of thousands of distinct CDR3 sequences, 6.5% occurring once; the ten biggest clones make up under 7.5%. The sequencing sample was made of PBMCs. The chain joins TRBV29-1 to TRBJ1-1, with no clear D. This sequence originates from a human donor in good health (CMV status not recorded). Some clones in this sample may be carry-over from other donors' samples. CDR3 loop: CSALNTEAFF. CDR3 coding DNA: TGCAGCGCCTTAAACACTGAAGCTTTCTTT.